These T cell receptor beta chains were read from a single sample in a study of blood T cell repertoires in COVID-19. Some clones are missing from TCRdb's copy, which holds only in-frame ones; the method was immunoSEQ multiplex PCR. The sample shows around 220,000 clones, roughly 84% of them seen only once. Input material: peripheral blood. These receptors all stem from a woman in her 40s who had recovered from COVID-19. The CDR3 runs from the conserved cysteine through the conserved F or W.

cdr3_aa: CASSQEGLAGRDTQYF
v_call: TRBV4-3

cdr3_aa: CASSRETSGETQYF
v_call: TRBV7-2

cdr3_aa: CASSLAPVGNQPQHF
v_call: TRBV7-2

cdr3_aa: CASSVVSVANTGELFF
v_call: TRBV9

cdr3_aa: CASSSYRGKQETQYF
v_call: TRBV7-2

cdr3_aa: CASSSGGGGYTF
v_call: TRBV6-5

cdr3_aa: CASRHRGANEKLFF
v_call: TRBV6-5

cdr3_aa: CASARDLEGYTF
v_call: TRBV6-5

cdr3_aa: CASSLRTSGGSETQYF
v_call: TRBV13

cdr3_aa: CASSEGGGLSSTIYF
v_call: TRBV25-1

cdr3_aa: CASNTQGAGNEKLFF
v_call: TRBV9

cdr3_aa: CASSLTENTGELFF
v_call: TRBV6-5

cdr3_aa: CASSTRTGDYGYTF
v_call: TRBV27

cdr3_aa: CSASGWRQGLTPNTEAFF
v_call: TRBV20-1

cdr3_aa: CASSIAYAGISYEQYF
v_call: TRBV18

cdr3_aa: CASSVQPGGQGVYEQYF
v_call: TRBV9